This note documents a single T cell receptor (beta chain) sequence. Per the germline V gene, CDR1 is WSHSY and CDR2 is SAAADI. V lost 2 bases to trimming and J lost 8 bases, with 16 bases between them. This CDR3 has 14 residues. The method was immunoSEQ multiplex PCR; TCRdb's version includes in-frame clones alone and lacks a portion of them. The profile shows some 1,400 clones, more than 60% of them singletons. The sample is drawn from a study of tissue T cells after allogeneic stem cell transplantation. This clonotype was obtained from a male patient aged 40 to 70 with steroid-refractory graft-versus-host disease after an allogeneic stem cell transplant. Some of the T cells may derive from the graft donor. V gene TRBV10-2 combines with J gene TRBJ2-7; D assignment may be TRBD1 or TRBD2 (5 bases each). The sequencing used stomach tissue, collected at autopsy. The CDR3 DNA follows: TGCGCCAGCAGTGAGGGGGACCGAGTCATCAAGCAGTACTTC. Translation gives CASSEGDRVIKQYF.